These 23 T cell receptor beta chains share one sample of origin, sequenced in a study of blood T cells in healthy people across ages. PCR was performed a second time for roughly 7 to 12 cycles using a sample-barcoded 5' primer and a J-beta primer mix. TCRdb recomputed calls from the 5' RACE reads with MiXCR, one row per CDR3 protein. The sample lists hundreds of thousands of distinct CDR3 sequences, about half occurring once. What was sequenced was blood. The receptors derive from a woman aged 60 to 75 in good health.

The chain combines TRBV24-1 with TRBJ2-1; D is unresolved. Per the germline V gene, CDR1 is KGHDR and CDR2 is SFDVKD. With 1 base removed from V and 5 bases from J, the gap between germline ends came to 11 bases. The CDR3 has 15 amino acids. The CDR3 reads CATSDFAGAHNEQFF. As DNA, the CDR3 is TGTGCCACCAGTGATTTTGCAGGTGCCCACAATGAGCAGTTCTTC.

The V gene is TRBV18, the J gene TRBJ1-4; TRBD1 matches at 7 bases. Germline CDR1 is KGHSH and CDR2 is LQKENI. With V trimmed by 10 bases and J by 5 bases, 10 bases remained unmatched. The CDR3 sequence is 14 residues long. CDR3 sequence reads: CATQGGTENEKLFF. CDR3 nucleotide sequence: TGTGCCACCCAAGGGGGGACAGAGAATGAAAAACTGTTTTTT.

The chain joins TRBV4-2 to TRBJ2-3; 7 nucleotides match TRBD2. The CDR3 contains 17 residues. V was clipped by 0 bases and J by 2 bases; unmatched bases: 8. In germline, CDR1 is LGHNA, CDR2 YNFKEQ. The CDR3 is CASSQDAGTTHTDTQYF. In nucleotides, the CDR3 is TGTGCCAGCAGCCAAGACGCGGGGACTACGCACACAGATACGCAGTATTTT.

At least ten counts were recorded for this clonotype. This chain links TRBV12-3 or TRBV12-4 with TRBJ1-5; TRBD1 matches at 7 bases. The CDR3 totals 14 residues. The V segment lost 3 bases and the J segment 2 bases; nucleotides outside the gene matches: 1. The CDR3 DNA follows: TGTGCCAGCAGTTTTCAGGGGGGCAATCAGCCCCAGCATTTT. Amino acid sequence: CASSFQGGNQPQHF.

The chain combines TRBV28 with TRBJ2-5; no clear D gene. Deletions cut 1 base from V and 2 bases from J, with 14 bases between. CDR1 is MDHEN and CDR2 is SYDVKM in the germline V gene. This CDR3 contains 16 residues. The CDR3 spells CASSLSNFGSQETQYF. DNA of the CDR3: TGTGCCAGCAGTTTATCCAATTTCGGATCTCAAGAGACCCAGTACTTC.

Only a few counts were recorded for this clonotype. This sequence joins TRBV20-1 and TRBJ2-7; D not resolved. CDR1 DFQATT and CDR2 SNEGSKA come from the germline V gene (reference sequence). V was cut by 6 bases and J by 0 bases, with 21 bases left in between. The CDR3 covers 16 residues. The DNA for the CDR3 is TGCAGTGCGGACCGGGTCCTACGATCAAGCTCCTACGAGCAGTACTTC. Its translation: CSADRVLRSSSYEQYF.

The chain couples TRBV3-1 to TRBJ2-7; 11 bases match TRBD2. V lost 2 bases and J lost 7; bases outside the gene matches: 7. Per the germline V gene, CDR1 is LGHDT and CDR2 is YNNKEL (reference sequence). The CDR3 length is 15 residues. CDR3 in DNA: TGTGCCAGCAGCCAAACTAGCGGGGGCAACAATGAGCAGTACTTC. Translating gives CASSQTSGGNNEQYF.

This clonotype has only a few counts. The chain carries TRBV7-9 and TRBJ2-7; 10 bases are shared with TRBD1. Looked up from germline, CDR1 is SEHNR and CDR2 is FQNEAQ (reference sequence). Germline trimming cut 3 bases from V and 1 base from J; bases unmatched to any gene: 6. CDR3 length: 16 amino acids. The CDR3 is CASSLATGQGSYEQYF. CDR3 bases: TGTGCCAGCAGCTTGGCAACGGGACAGGGGTCCTACGAGCAGTACTTC.

This chain links TRBV7-6 with TRBJ1-1; D remains ambiguous. The CDR3 contains 12 residues. Trimming took off 5 bases at V and 7 bases at J, with 11 bases between the two ends. Germline values: CDR1 SGHVS, CDR2 FNYEAQ. Here the CDR3 DNA reads TGTGCCAGCAGCGCCTTCGGGGATGAAGCTTTCTTT. Translating gives CASSAFGDEAFF.

This clonotype was seen at least ten times. The chain has TRBV29-1 and TRBJ2-7; D is perhaps TRBD1 (5 bases). Germline V CDR1 and CDR2: SQVTM, ANQGSEA. V was clipped by 5 bases and J by 2 bases, with 13 bases between them. The CDR3 totals 13 residues. The CDR3 region is CSVSTGPTYEQYF. CDR3 in DNA: TGCAGCGTTTCCACAGGACCGACCTACGAGCAGTACTTC.

The rearrangement uses TRBV12-3 or TRBV12-4 and TRBJ1-2; no definite D call. V shed 2 bases and J shed 1 base, with 8 bases lying between them. The CDR3 spans 14 residues. The DNA for the CDR3 is TGTGCCAGCAGTTTACAGGCCTATAACTATGGCTACACCTTC. Translation: CASSLQAYNYGYTF.

The chain has TRBV20-1 and TRBJ2-5; 14 nucleotides line up with TRBD2. The J call may be in error: the DNA end matches TRBJ2-7 better. The germline CDR1 and CDR2 sequences are DFQATT and SNEGSKA (reference sequence). The CDR3 has 15 residues. The CDR3 loop reads CSARGLAGDLYEQYF. The DNA of the CDR3 is TGCAGTGCTAGGGGACTAGCGGGAGATCTTTACGAGCAGTACTTC.

This clonotype was observed a few times. The chain recombines TRBV5-5 with TRBJ2-7; tentatively, D is TRBD1 (6 bases). This CDR3 comprises 15 residues. V was cut by 1 base and J by 2 bases, with 13 bases left in between. Germline V CDR1 and CDR2: SGHKS, YYEKEE (reference sequence). CDR3 coding DNA: TGTGCCAGCAGCTTGAATAGACAGGTCGCCTACGAGCAGTACTTC. This sequence encodes CASSLNRQVAYEQYF.

Comments on this clonotype: At one end, the junction sequence differs from germline, possibly due to a read error. The V gene is TRBV10-3, the J gene TRBJ2-7; perhaps TRBD1 as D (6 bases). This CDR3 has 16 amino acids. Germline CDR1 reads ENHRY; CDR2 reads SYGVKD. As DNA, the CDR3 is TGTGCCATCAGTAACGCCCAGGGGCTTCGATCCTACGAGCAGTATTTC. Translated: CAISNAQGLRSYEQYF.

The chain recombines TRBV20-1 with TRBJ2-7; 8 nucleotides agree with TRBD2. Germline V CDR1 and CDR2: DFQATT, SNEGSKA (reference sequence). The CDR3 loop spans 13 amino acids. After removal of 1 base from V and 7 bases from J, the junction contained 6 bases not matched to a gene. The CDR3 is CSARVGTSGEQYF. DNA of the CDR3: TGCAGTGCTAGAGTCGGGACTAGTGGGGAGCAGTACTTC.

The rearrangement links TRBV24-1 to TRBJ2-3; D is unresolved. This CDR3 comprises 14 residues. CDR1 is KGHDR, CDR2 SFDVKD, per germline. The germline V and J ends were trimmed by 9 bases and 2 bases, with 14 bases remaining between them. The CDR3 reads CATGYGFHTDTQYF. The DNA for the CDR3 is TGTGCCACCGGGTACGGGTTTCACACAGATACGCAGTATTTT.

The V call is TRBV6-2 or TRBV6-3, the J call TRBJ2-7, with a possible D match to TRBD1 (6 bases). The CDR3 runs 14 residues. Germline lookup yields CDR1 MNHEY and CDR2 SVGEGT. The V and J ends lost 7 bases and 5 bases respectively, with 18 bases between them. CDR3 loop: CASTSRGSGHEQYF. CDR3 sequence (DNA): TGTGCCAGCACCTCGAGGGGGAGCGGTCACGAGCAGTACTTC.

Concerning this clonotype itself: One end of the junction varies from germline; a read error may be responsible. The V and J genes are TRBV7-7 and TRBJ2-1; 8 nucleotides align to TRBD2. The germline CDR1 and CDR2 sequences are SSHAT and FNYEAQ (reference sequence). CDR3 length equals 15 residues. The CDR3 bases are TGTGCTAGCAGCTCCTCCGTGCGGGAGGTCAGTGAGCAGTTCTTC. This translates into CASSSSVREVSEQFF.

V usage is TRBV7-9 and J usage is TRBJ2-4; no firm D call. TRBJ2-7 matches the DNA end more closely, so the J call is doubtful. CDR1 is SEHNR and CDR2 is FQNEAQ in the germline V gene (reference sequence). The CDR3 is 12 amino acids. The DNA for the CDR3 is TGTGCCAGCAGCTTTGAAACGAGCGAGCAGTACTTC. This encodes CASSFETSEQYF.

With respect to this clonotype: A much larger clone lies one base from this, so it may be a read error. This sequence joins TRBV7-3 and TRBJ2-1; TRBD2 matches 9 bases. Germline loops: CDR1 SGHTA, CDR2 FQGTGA. The CDR3 covers 15 residues. The CDR3 reads CASSRLAGFYDEQFF. The DNA of the CDR3 is TGTGCCAGCAGCCGTCTAGCGGGATTCTACGATGAGCAGTTCTTC.

The rearrangement uses TRBV28 and TRBJ2-5; 8 bases agree with TRBD2. V dropped 2 bases and J dropped 11; count of bases not matched to a gene: 7. The CDR3 loop spans 13 amino acids. The germline V gene has CDR1 MDHEN and CDR2 SYDVKM. This CDR3 reads CASSLELAVGQYF. For the CDR3, the DNA is TGTGCCAGCAGTTTAGAACTAGCGGTTGGGCAGTACTTC.

In this sample, this clonotype turned up a few times. The chain links TRBV4-3 to TRBJ2-4; TRBD1 aligns across 8 bases. Germline V CDR1 and CDR2: LGHNA, YSLEER. With 3 bases clipped from V and 2 bases from J, the junction kept 12 bases outside the gene matches. CDR3 size: 18 residues. The CDR3 DNA follows: TGCGCCAGCAGCCAGGACCGACAGGGGTGGGCGTCCAAAAACATTCAGTACTTC. Translating it yields CASSQDRQGWASKNIQYF.

Comments on this clonotype: The germline gene is not matched at one end of the junction; a read error may be the cause. The chain is built from TRBV9 and TRBJ2-5, with D perhaps TRBD1 or TRBD2 (5 bases each). This CDR3 has 14 amino acids. Germline lookup yields CDR1 SGDLS and CDR2 YYNGEE. The CDR3 reads CVSSAWGYQETQYF. The DNA for the CDR3 is TGTGTCAGCAGCGCCTGGGGGTACCAAGAGACCCAGTACTTC.